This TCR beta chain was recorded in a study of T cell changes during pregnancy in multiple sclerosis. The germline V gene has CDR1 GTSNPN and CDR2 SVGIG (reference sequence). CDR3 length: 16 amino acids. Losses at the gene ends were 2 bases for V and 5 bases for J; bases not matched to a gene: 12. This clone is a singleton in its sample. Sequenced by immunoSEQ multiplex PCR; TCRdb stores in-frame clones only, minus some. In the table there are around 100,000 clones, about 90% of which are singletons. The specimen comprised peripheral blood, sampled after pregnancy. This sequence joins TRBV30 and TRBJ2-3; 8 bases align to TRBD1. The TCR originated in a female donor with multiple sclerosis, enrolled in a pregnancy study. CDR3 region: CAWSTRTGIKVDTQYF. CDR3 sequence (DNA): TGTGCCTGGAGTACCCGGACAGGGATTAAGGTAGATACGCAGTATTTT. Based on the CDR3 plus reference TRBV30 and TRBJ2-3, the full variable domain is SQTIHQWPATLVQPVGSPLSLECTVEGTSNPNLYWYRQAAGRGLQLLFYSVGIGQISSEVPQNLSASRPQDRQFILSSKKLLLSDSGFYLCAWSTRTGIKVDTQYFGPGTRLTVL.